One sample yielded the 17 T cell receptor beta chains listed below, sequenced in a study of blood T cells in healthy people across ages. The use of a sample-barcoded 5' primer and a J-beta primer mix characterized a second PCR of about 6 to 11 cycles. Each CDR3 protein is one row after TCRdb ran MiXCR on the 5' RACE reads. The sample carries approximately 810,000 distinct CDR3 sequences, around 28% recorded once. Sequenced input: blood. The source of these receptors is a woman older than 75 in good health.

The V gene is TRBV20-1, the J gene TRBJ1-5; perhaps TRBD1 as D (6 bases). The CDR3 sequence is 12 residues long. Trimming left V 4 bases short and J 7 bases short, with 11 bases between. In germline, CDR1 is DFQATT, CDR2 SNEGSKA (reference sequence). The CDR3 reads CSAITGLQPQHF. CDR3 DNA: TGCAGTGCTATAACAGGGTTGCAGCCCCAGCATTTT.

A remark on this clonotype: A clone one base away is much larger, so this may be a read error. The chain couples TRBV6-6 to TRBJ1-2, with D perhaps matching TRBD1 (5 bases). The CDR3 contains 14 residues. CDR1 is MNHNY and CDR2 is SVGAGI in the germline V gene (reference sequence). CDR3 sequence: CASGGERREGGCTF. The CDR3 DNA sequence: TGTGCCAGCGGAGGGGAGCGGCGCGAGGGTGGCTGCACCTTC.

A word on this clonotype: This may come from a read error, since a much larger clone is one base off. CDR3 region: CASSSGTSLNERFF. The CDR3 coding sequence is TGTGCCAGCAGCTCCGGGACTAGCCTCAATGAGCGGTTCTTC. The chain carries TRBV6-2 or TRBV6-3 and TRBJ2-1, with TRBD2 identical over 9 bases. CDR1 is MNHEY, CDR2 SVGEGT, per germline. The CDR3 is made up of 14 amino acids.

The chain's CDR3 is CASSSQQGAHYGQYF. CDR3 bases: TGTGCCAGCAGCTCACAACAGGGCGCTCACTACGGGCAGTACTTC. The rearrangement links TRBV7-2 to TRBJ2-5; D may be TRBD1 (6 bases). Trimming shortened V by 4 bases and J by 11 bases, and 23 bases separated the two germline ends. The CDR3 is made up of 15 amino acids. Germline V CDR1 and CDR2: SGHTA, FQGNSA.

The sample holds many counts of this clonotype. The chain recombines TRBV3-1 with TRBJ2-5; D is perhaps TRBD2 (5 bases). CDR3 length: 16 amino acids. V was shortened by 1 base and J by 5 bases, with 17 bases between the two germline ends. CDR1 LGHDT and CDR2 YNNKEL come from the germline V gene (reference sequence). The CDR3 bases are TGTGCCAGCAGCCAAGGTTCAGGCCTTCGAGGGGAGACCCAGTACTTC. The encoded protein is CASSQGSGLRGETQYF.

This clonotype was seen more than once but under ten times. This sequence may be a read error, since a much larger clone differs from it by one base. V usage is TRBV4-2 and J usage is TRBJ2-5; TRBD2 matches 12 bases. The last part of the DNA fits TRBJ2-1 better; the J call may be wrong. CDR1 is LGHNA and CDR2 is YNFKEQ in the germline V gene. The CDR3 loop spans 17 amino acids. CDR3 loop: CASSRDPSGGVQETQFF. The CDR3 DNA reads as TGTGCCAGCAGCCGAGACCCTAGCGGGGGGGTCCAAGAGACCCAGTTCTTC.

The chain has TRBV20-1 and TRBJ2-1, with D maybe TRBD1 (6 bases). From germline, CDR1 is DFQATT and CDR2 SNEGSKA (reference sequence). There are 18 residues in the CDR3. V shed 0 bases and J shed 0 bases, with 18 bases lying between them. The DNA of the CDR3 is TGCAGTGCTAGAGATGGGGGCAGGCCTTTGAGCTCCTACAATGAGCAGTTCTTC. Protein product: CSARDGGRPLSSYNEQFF.

The V and J genes are TRBV27 and TRBJ1-3, with 7 bases aligning to TRBD1. The V gene end was trimmed by 4 bases and the J gene end by 4 bases; junction bases not matched to a gene: 1. CDR1 is MNHEY, CDR2 SMNVEV, per germline (reference sequence). The CDR3 is 13 amino acids. This CDR3 reads CASSSGQGNTIYF. DNA for the CDR3: TGTGCCAGCAGTTCGGGACAGGGAAACACCATATATTTT.

This clonotype was counted between two and nine times. V and J are TRBV5-4 and TRBJ1-2, with a possible D match to TRBD1 (6 bases). Trimming took 1 base from V and 6 from J, leaving 13 bases between them. The CDR3 covers 14 residues. The germline V gene has CDR1 SGHNT and CDR2 YYREEE (reference sequence). The CDR3 DNA reads TGTGCCAGCAGCTTGCGTTCCGGGGGCGATGGCTACACCTTC. It encodes CASSLRSGGDGYTF.

This clonotype turned up a few times. The chain is built from TRBV18 and TRBJ2-5, with 10 bases lining up with TRBD2. V dropped 5 bases and J dropped 13; count of bases not matched to a gene: 13. The germline gives CDR1 KGHSH, CDR2 LQKENI. The CDR3 spans 14 residues. The CDR3 is CASSFRGLANERYF. CDR3 nucleotide sequence: TGTGCCAGCTCATTTAGGGGACTAGCGAATGAGCGGTACTTC.

The sample holds many counts of this clonotype. This chain joins TRBV7-2 and TRBJ1-1; D is perhaps TRBD1 (5 bases). The ends were cut back, 6 bases at V and 0 bases at J, with 11 bases in the middle. The length of the CDR3 is 14 residues. In germline, CDR1 is SGHTA, CDR2 FQGNSA. In DNA form, the CDR3 reads TGTGCCAGCAGTTCAGGGTTGTTGAACACTGAAGCTTTCTTT. It encodes CASSSGLLNTEAFF.

This clonotype was observed a handful of times. The chain combines TRBV19 with TRBJ2-3; D unresolved. The germline gives CDR1 LNHDA, CDR2 SQIVND (reference sequence). Trimming took 4 bases from V and 5 from J, leaving 13 bases between them. CDR3 length: 14 residues. The CDR3 nucleotides are TGTGCCAGTAGTAGAGAGGTGTCTGGAGATACGCAGTATTTT. Translated: CASSREVSGDTQYF.

The sample holds a few counts of this clonotype. V and J are TRBV9 and TRBJ2-1; 7 bases are a match to TRBD2. The end of the DNA fits TRBJ2-7 better, so the J call may be wrong. CDR1 and CDR2 (germline): SGDLS, YYNGEE. The CDR3 runs to 15 residues. CDR3 bases: TGTGCCAGCAGCGTAGGACTAGCTCGTTACAATGAGCAGTACTTC. As protein: CASSVGLARYNEQYF.

This clonotype was counted ten times or more. This chain uses TRBV21-1 with TRBJ2-7; the listed D gene, TRBD2, was not tested against the DNA. TRBV21-1 is recorded as a pseudogene. The CDR3 has 19 residues. Here the CDR3 reads CASSPGRGREEEKWDEQYF. CDR3 bases: TGTGCCAGCAGCCCCGGTCGTGGGAGGGAGGAGGAAAAATGGGACGAGCAGTACTTC.

The chain combines TRBV12-3 or TRBV12-4 with TRBJ2-4; 8 bases align to TRBD2. Trimming cost V 6 bases and J 13 bases; bases outside gene matches: 8. This CDR3 has 12 amino acids. This CDR3 is CASSRGEREQYF. The CDR3 bases are TGTGCCAGCAGCCGGGGGGAGCGGGAGCAGTACTTC.

This clonotype was counted many times. The CDR3 DNA reads as TGTGCCAGCAGTTACCGGGACAGGGGCCACGAGCAGTACTTC. This encodes CASSYRDRGHEQYF. The rearrangement uses TRBV6-5 and TRBJ2-7, with TRBD1 identical over 10 bases. Germline CDR1 is MNHEY and CDR2 is SVGAGI. The CDR3 sequence is 14 residues long. The V gene end was trimmed by 2 bases and the J gene end by 5 bases; junction bases not matched to a gene: 3.

This clonotype has at least ten counts. The CDR3 here is CASSTDRGLQQYF. Written as DNA, the CDR3 is TGTGCCAGCAGCACGGACAGGGGGCTCCAGCAGTACTTC. The chain links TRBV13 to TRBJ2-7, with 11 bases that match TRBD1. There are 13 residues in the CDR3. The germline CDR1 and CDR2 sequences are PRHDT and FYEKMQ (reference sequence). With 5 bases clipped from V and 8 bases from J, the junction kept 5 bases outside the gene matches.